Sequencing of this T cell receptor (beta chain) was carried out in a study of shared clonotypes between healthy human individuals. Study-wide results and limits: Several donors shared around 5% of their naive CD4 clonotypes.

Germline V gives CDR1 MGHRA, CDR2 YSYEKL. Deletions cut 8 bases from V and 6 bases from J, with 13 bases between. The length of the CDR3 is 13 residues. This clone was found a few times. Its specificity is not known. The deep-level immunoSEQ assay was used. Several immunoSEQ 96-well plates shared each subset's DNA, each plate a replicate. Assay: immunoSEQ multiplex PCR; the TCRdb copy retains only in-frame clones and omits some. The repertoire consists of about 700,000 clones, with less than 85% occurring once and the leading ten covering more than 1.5%. Material: memory CD4+ T cells sorted from blood. Noted subset: CD45RA-negative fraction. This receptor was taken from a woman aged 25-40 years in good health. The genes are TRBV4-1 and TRBJ1-4; TRBD1 is a possible D gene (6 bases). CDR3 region: CASRTESYEKLFF. The CDR3 bases are TGCGCCAGCCGGACAGAGTCTTATGAAAAACTGTTTTTT.